This T cell receptor beta chain was documented in a study of shared clonotypes between healthy human individuals. V lost 2 bases and J 4 bases, leaving 13 bases between the germline ends. Germline loops: CDR1 MDHEN, CDR2 SYDVKM. The CDR3 length is 15 residues. Genomic DNA belonging to each subset was distributed in equal measure over several immunoSEQ plates. Here immunoSEQ multiplex PCR was the method, and the copy in TCRdb shows in-frame clones only, minus some. The data contain fewer than 850,000 clones, around 96% of them seen just once; the ten biggest clones take up about 0.22%. General study points: The rarefaction results pointed to incomplete sorted-subset sequencing despite large depth. A limitation of the genetic and exposure-history diversity represented arose from few donors. Sampling was confined to blood; repertoires within tissues likely differ.

On this clone: Its target is unknown.

Terminally differentiated effector memory CD45RA+ cells were left out of the naive CD8 fraction, which was CD45RO-negative and positively selected for CCR7. The source material was naive CD8+ T cells sorted from blood. The TCR was taken from a man aged 25 to 45 in good health. The J gene is TRBJ2-3, the V gene TRBV28; D unclear. CDR3 sequence reads: CASSLGTATSDTQYF. The CDR3 bases are TGTGCCAGCAGTTTAGGTACCGCCACTTCAGATACGCAGTATTTT.